This T cell receptor (beta chain) originates from a study of blood T cell repertoires in COVID-19. The CDR3 loop spans 13 amino acids. The ends were cut back, 2 bases at V and 2 bases at J, with 8 bases in the middle. Germline CDR1 and CDR2: GTSNPN and SVGIG (reference sequence). The data were produced by immunoSEQ multiplex PCR, yet TCRdb's version contains in-frame clones alone and is incomplete. The sample shows approximately 440,000 clones, around 88% of them seen only once. The sample taken for sequencing was peripheral blood. The TCR was taken from a woman aged 45-60 years with COVID-19, enrolled during active disease. The V and J genes are TRBV30 and TRBJ2-3; D is unresolved. In DNA, the CDR3 is TGTGCCTGGAGTTCGTACTTCACAGATACGCAGTATTTT. This encodes CAWSSYFTDTQYF.